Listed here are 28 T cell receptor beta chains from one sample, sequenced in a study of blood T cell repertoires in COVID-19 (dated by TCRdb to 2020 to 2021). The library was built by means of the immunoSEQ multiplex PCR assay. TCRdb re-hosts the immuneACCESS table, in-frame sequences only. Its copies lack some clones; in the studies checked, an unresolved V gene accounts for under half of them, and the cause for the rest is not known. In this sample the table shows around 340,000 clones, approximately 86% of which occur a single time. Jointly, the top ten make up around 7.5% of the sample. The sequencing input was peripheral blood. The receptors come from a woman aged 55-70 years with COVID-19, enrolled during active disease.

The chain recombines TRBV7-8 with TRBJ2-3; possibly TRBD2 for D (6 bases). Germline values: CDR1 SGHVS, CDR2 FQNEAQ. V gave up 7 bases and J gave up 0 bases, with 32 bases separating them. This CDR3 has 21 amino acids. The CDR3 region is CASKFGLIRDWKKISTDTQYF. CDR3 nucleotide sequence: TGTGCCAGCAAGTTCGGGTTAATTAGGGACTGGAAAAAAATAAGCACAGATACGCAGTATTTT.

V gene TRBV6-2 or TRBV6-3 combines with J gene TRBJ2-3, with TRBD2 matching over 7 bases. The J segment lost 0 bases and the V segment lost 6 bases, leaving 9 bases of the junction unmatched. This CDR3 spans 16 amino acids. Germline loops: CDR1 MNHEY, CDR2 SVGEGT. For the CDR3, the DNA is TGTGCCAGCAGCATCGAGCGGGGCGGGAGCACAGATACGCAGTATTTT. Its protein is CASSIERGGSTDTQYF.

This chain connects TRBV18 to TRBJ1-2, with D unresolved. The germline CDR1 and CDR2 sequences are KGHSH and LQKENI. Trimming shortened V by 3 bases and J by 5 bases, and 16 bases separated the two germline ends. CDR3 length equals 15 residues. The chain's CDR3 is CASSPAGVAEYGYTF. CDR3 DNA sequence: TGTGCCAGCTCACCGGCGGGAGTGGCGGAATATGGCTACACCTTC.

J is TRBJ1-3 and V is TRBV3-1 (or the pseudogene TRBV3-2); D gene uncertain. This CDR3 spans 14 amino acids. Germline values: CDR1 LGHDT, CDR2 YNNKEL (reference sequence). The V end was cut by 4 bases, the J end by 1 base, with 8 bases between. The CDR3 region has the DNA TGTGCCAGCAGCCGGGCAGGATCTGGAAACACCATATATTTT. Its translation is CASSRAGSGNTIYF.

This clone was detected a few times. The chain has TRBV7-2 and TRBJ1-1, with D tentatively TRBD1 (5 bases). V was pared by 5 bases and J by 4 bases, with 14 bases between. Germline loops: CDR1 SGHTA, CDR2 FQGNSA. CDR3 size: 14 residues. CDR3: CASSTTGGGTEAFF. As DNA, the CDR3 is TGTGCCAGCAGCACGACGGGGGGAGGCACTGAAGCTTTCTTT. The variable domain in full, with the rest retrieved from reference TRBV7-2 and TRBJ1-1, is GAGVSQSPSNKVTEKGKDVELRCDPISGHTALYWYRQSLGQGLEFLIYFQGNSAPDKSGLPSDRFSAERTGGSVSTLTIQRTQQEDSAVYLCASSTTGGGTEAFFGQGTRLTVV.

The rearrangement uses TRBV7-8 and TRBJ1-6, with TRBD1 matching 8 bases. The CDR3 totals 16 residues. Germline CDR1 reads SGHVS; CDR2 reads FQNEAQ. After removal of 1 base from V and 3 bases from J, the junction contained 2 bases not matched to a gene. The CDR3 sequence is CASSLVGTGYNSPLHF. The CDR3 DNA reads TGTGCCAGCAGCTTAGTTGGGACAGGCTATAATTCACCCCTCCACTTT.

The CDR3 reads CATEGVAGGTDTQYF. CDR3 sequence (DNA): TGTGCCACAGAGGGAGTAGCGGGGGGCACAGATACGCAGTATTTT. The chain uses TRBV30 and TRBJ2-3; 9 bases map to TRBD2. Germline V gene data show CDR1 as GTSNPN and CDR2 as SVGIG (reference sequence). The CDR3 is 15 residues long. The junction had 10 bases not matched to a gene; V was cut back by 8 bases and J by 1 base. The variable domain in full, with the rest retrieved from reference TRBV30 and TRBJ2-3, is SQTIHQWPATLVQPVGSPLSLECTVEGTSNPNLYWYRQAAGRGLQLLFYSVGIGQISSEVPQNLSASRPQDRQFILSSKKLLLSDSGFYLCATEGVAGGTDTQYFGPGTRLTVL.

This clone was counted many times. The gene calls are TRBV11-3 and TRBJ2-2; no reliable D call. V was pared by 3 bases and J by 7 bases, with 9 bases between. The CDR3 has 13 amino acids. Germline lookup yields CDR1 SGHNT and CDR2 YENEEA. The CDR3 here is CASSFIPDGELFF. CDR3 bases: TGTGCCAGCAGCTTTATCCCAGACGGGGAGCTGTTTTTT.

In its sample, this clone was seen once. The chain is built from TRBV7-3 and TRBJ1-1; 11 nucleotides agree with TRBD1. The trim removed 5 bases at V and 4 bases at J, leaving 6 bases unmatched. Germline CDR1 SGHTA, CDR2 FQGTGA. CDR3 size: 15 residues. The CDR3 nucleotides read TGTGCCAGCAGCCCCGGACAGGGGGCGCCCACTGAAGCTTTCTTT. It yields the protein CASSPGQGAPTEAFF.

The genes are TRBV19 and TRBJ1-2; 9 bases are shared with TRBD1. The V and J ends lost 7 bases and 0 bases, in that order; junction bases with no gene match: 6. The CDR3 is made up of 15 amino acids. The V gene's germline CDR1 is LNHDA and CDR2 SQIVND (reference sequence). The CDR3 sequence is CASKDRGFTNYGYTF. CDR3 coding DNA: TGTGCCAGTAAGGACAGGGGTTTCACTAACTATGGCTACACCTTC.

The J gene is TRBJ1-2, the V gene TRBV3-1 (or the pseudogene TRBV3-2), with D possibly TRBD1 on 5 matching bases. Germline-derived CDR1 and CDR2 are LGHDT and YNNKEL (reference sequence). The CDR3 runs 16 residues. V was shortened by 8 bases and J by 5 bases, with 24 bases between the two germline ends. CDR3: CASPTRLLDIFYGYTF. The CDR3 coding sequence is TGTGCCAGCCCCACAAGGCTACTGGACATTTTTTATGGCTACACCTTC.

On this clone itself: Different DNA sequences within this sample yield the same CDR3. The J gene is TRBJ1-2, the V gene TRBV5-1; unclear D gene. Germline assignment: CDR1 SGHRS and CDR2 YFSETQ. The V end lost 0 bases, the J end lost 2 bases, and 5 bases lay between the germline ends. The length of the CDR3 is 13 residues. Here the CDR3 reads CASSLGQNYGYTF. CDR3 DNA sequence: TGCGCCAGCAGCTTGGGGCAGAACTATGGCTACACCTTC.

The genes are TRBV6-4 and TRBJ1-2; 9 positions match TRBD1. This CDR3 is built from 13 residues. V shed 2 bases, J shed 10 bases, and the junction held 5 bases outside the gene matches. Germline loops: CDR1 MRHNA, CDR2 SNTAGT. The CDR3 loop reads CASSDTGGANYTF. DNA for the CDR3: TGTGCCAGCAGTGACACAGGGGGCGCGAACTACACCTTC.

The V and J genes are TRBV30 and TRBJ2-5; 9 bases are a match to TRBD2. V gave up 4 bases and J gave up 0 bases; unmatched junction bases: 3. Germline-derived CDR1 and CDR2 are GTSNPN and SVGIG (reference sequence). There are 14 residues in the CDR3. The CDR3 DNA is TGTGCCTGGAACAGCGGGGGGTACCAAGAGACCCAGTACTTC. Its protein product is CAWNSGGYQETQYF.

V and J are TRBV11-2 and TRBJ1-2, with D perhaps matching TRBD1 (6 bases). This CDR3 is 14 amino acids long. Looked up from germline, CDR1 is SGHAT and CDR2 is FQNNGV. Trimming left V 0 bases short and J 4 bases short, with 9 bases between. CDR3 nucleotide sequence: TGTGCCAGCAGCTTAGAGCTGACAGGCTATGGCTACACCTTC. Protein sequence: CASSLELTGYGYTF.

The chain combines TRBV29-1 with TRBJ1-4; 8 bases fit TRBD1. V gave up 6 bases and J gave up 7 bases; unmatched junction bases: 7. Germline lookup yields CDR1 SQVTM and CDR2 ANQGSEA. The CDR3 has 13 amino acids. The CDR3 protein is CSVPDRAGEKLFF. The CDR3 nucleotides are TGCAGCGTCCCGGACAGGGCGGGTGAAAAACTGTTTTTT.

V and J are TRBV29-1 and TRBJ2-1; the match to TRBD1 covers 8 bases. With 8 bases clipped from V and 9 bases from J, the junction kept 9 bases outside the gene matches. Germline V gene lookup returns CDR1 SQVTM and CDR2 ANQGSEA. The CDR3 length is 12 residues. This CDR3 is CSSGPGTGEQFF. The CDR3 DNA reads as TGCAGCTCTGGGCCGGGGACAGGTGAGCAGTTCTTC.

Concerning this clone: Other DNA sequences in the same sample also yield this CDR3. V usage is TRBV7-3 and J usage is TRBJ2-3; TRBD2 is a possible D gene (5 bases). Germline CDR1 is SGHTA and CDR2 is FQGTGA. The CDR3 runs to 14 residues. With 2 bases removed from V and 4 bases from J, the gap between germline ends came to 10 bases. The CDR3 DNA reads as TGTGCCAGCAGCTTAGGGCTAGCTGCAGATACGCAGTATTTT. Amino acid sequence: CASSLGLAADTQYF.

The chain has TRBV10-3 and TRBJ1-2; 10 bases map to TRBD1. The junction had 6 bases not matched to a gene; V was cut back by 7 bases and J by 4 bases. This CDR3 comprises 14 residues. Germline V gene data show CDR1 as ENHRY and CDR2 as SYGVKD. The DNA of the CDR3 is TGTGCCATCAAGGGGACAGGGGATGGCTATGGCTACACCTTC. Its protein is CAIKGTGDGYGYTF.

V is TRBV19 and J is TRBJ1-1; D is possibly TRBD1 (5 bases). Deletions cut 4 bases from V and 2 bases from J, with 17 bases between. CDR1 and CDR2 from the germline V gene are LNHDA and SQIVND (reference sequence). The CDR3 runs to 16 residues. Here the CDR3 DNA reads TGTGCCAGTAGTAAATCGGGCAGGGCCCTCAACACTGAAGCTTTCTTT. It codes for CASSKSGRALNTEAFF.

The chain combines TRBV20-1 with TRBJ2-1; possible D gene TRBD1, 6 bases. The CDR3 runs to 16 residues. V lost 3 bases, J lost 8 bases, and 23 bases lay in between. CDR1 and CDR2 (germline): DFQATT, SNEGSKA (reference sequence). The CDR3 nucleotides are TGCAGTGCTAGTCTTGGGGGCCCCGTACAGTTCTATGAGCAGTTCTTC. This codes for CSASLGGPVQFYEQFF.

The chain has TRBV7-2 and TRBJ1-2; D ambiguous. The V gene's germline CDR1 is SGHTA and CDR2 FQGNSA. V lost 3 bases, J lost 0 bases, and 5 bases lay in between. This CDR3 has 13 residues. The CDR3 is CASSFTANYGYTF. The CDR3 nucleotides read TGTGCCAGCAGCTTCACAGCTAACTATGGCTACACCTTC. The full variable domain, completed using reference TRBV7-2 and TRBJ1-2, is GAGVSQSPSNKVTEKGKDVELRCDPISGHTALYWYRQSLGQGLEFLIYFQGNSAPDKSGLPSDRFSAERTGGSVSTLTIQRTQQEDSAVYLCASSFTANYGYTFGSGTRLTVV.

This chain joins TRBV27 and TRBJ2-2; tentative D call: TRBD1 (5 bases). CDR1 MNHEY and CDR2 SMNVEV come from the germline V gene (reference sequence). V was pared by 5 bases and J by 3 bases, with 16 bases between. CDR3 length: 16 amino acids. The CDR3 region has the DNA TGTGCCAGCAGTCGGGCGCGGACAAGGGACACCGGGGAGCTGTTTTTT. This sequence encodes CASSRARTRDTGELFF.

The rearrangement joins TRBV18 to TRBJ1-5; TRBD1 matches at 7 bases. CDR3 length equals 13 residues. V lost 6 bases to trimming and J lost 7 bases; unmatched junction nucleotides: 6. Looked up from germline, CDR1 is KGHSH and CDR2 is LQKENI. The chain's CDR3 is CASSRGQDQPQHF. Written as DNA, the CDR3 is TGTGCCAGCTCCCGCGGACAGGACCAGCCCCAGCATTTT.

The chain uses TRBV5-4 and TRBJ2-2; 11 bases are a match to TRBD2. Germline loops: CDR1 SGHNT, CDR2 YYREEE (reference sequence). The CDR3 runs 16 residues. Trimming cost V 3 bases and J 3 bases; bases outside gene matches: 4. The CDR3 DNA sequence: TGTGCCAGCAGCTCCTTAGCGGGGGGGGACACCGGGGAGCTGTTTTTT. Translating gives CASSSLAGGDTGELFF.

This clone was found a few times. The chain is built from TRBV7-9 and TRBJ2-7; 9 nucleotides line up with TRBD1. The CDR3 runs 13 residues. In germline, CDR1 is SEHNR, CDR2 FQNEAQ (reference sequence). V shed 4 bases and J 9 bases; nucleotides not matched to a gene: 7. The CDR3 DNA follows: TGTGCCAGCAGCTCCGAAGTACAGGGGGCGCAGTACTTC. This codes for CASSSEVQGAQYF.

The CDR3 region is CATSDFLGQGQFF. CDR3 bases: TGTGCCACCAGTGATTTCCTCGGACAGGGGCAGTTCTTC. The V gene is TRBV24-1, the J gene TRBJ2-1, with 8 bases that match TRBD1. Germline CDR1 reads KGHDR; CDR2 reads SFDVKD. The V segment lost 1 base and the J segment 12 bases; nucleotides outside the gene matches: 4. This CDR3 region has 13 residues.

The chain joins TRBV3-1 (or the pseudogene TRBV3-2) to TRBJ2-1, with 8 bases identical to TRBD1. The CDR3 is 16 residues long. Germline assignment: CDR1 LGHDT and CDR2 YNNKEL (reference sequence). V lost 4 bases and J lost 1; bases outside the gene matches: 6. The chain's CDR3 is CASSPGGWESYNEQFF. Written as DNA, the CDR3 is TGTGCCAGCAGCCCAGGGGGCTGGGAATCCTACAATGAGCAGTTCTTC.